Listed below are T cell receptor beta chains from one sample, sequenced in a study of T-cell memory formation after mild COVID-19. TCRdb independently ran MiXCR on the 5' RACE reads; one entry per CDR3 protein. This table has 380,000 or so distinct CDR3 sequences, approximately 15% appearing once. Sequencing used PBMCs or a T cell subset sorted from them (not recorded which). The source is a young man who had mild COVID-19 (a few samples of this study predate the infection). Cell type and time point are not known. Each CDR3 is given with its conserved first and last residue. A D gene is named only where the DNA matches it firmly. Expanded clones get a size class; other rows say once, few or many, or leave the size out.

CASSQQATIVQETQYF	TGCGCCAGCAGCCAACAAGCTACCATAGTTCAAGAGACCCAGTACTTC	few	TRBJ2-5	TRBV4-1	-
CASSPSGDLSYNEQFF	TGCGCCAGCAGTCCTAGCGGGGATCTCTCCTACAATGAGCAGTTCTTC	few	TRBJ2-1	TRBV4-1	TRBD2
CASTPGQGQETQYF	TGCGCCAGCACCCCAGGACAGGGCCAAGAGACCCAGTACTTC	many	TRBJ2-5	TRBV5-1	TRBD1
CASSYRPLAKGHNEQFF	TGTGCCAGCAGTTACCGCCCGCTAGCGAAGGGACACAATGAGCAGTTCTTC	few	TRBJ2-1	TRBV6-5	-
CASSLELGRSNGYTF	TGTGCCAGCAGCTTGGAACTCGGTCGGTCCAATGGCTACACCTTC	few	TRBJ1-2	TRBV5-6	-
CASSSPRGTGGPYEQYF	TGCGCCAGCTCCTCCCCCCGAGGGACAGGGGGTCCCTACGAGCAGTACTTC	-	TRBJ2-7	TRBV10-2	TRBD1
CASSQGIGGRSQPQHF	TGCGCCAGCAGCCAGGGAATCGGGGGGCGGTCGCAGCCCCAGCATTTT	few	TRBJ1-5	TRBV4-3	-
CASSDGLESTDTQYF	TGTGCCAGCAGCGATGGGCTAGAAAGCACAGATACGCAGTATTTT	-	TRBJ2-3	TRBV7-9	-
CASSLSGGTFTDTQYF	TGTGCCAGCAGTTTATCGGGGGGCACTTTCACAGATACGCAGTATTTT	-	TRBJ2-3	TRBV27	-
CASSREGIQETQYF	TGCGCCAGCAGCCGGGAGGGGATCCAAGAGACCCAGTACTTC	few	TRBJ2-5	TRBV5-1	TRBD2
CASSRPGREKEKLFF	TGTGCCAGCAGCCGCCCCGGCAGGGAGAAGGAAAAACTGTTTTTT	few	TRBJ1-4	TRBV7-3	-
CASQPGGGDTQYF	TGTGCCAGCCAGCCGGGGGGGGGAGATACGCAGTATTTT	few	TRBJ2-3	TRBV7-2	TRBD2
CASSSSPMYNSPLHF	TGTGCCAGCAGCTCTTCTCCGATGTATAATTCACCCCTCCACTTT	-	TRBJ1-6	TRBV7-9	-
CASRLGDKNTEAFF	TGTGCCAGTCGCCTTGGGGACAAGAACACTGAAGCTTTCTTT	-	TRBJ1-1	TRBV19	-
CASSQDKETANTGELFF	TGCGCCAGCAGCCAAGATAAAGAGACGGCGAACACCGGGGAGCTGTTTTTT	few	TRBJ2-2	TRBV4-3	-